These 24 T cell receptor beta chains originate from one sample sequenced in a study of blood T cell repertoires in COVID-19 (dated by TCRdb to 2019 to 2021). Library construction relied on the immunoSEQ multiplex PCR assay. The immuneACCESS repertoire file appears here via TCRdb, limited to in-frame rearrangements. These files lack a portion of the clones; in checked studies, under half of the deficit traces to unresolved V genes, and the cause of the others is not known. This sample has roughly 84,000 clones in its table, and 75% to 85% of those were observed once. The leading ten clones occupy 12% of the sample. The sequencing sample was made of peripheral blood. The receptors come from a woman in her thirties or forties with active or convalescent COVID-19.

This clone was seen a few times. The rearrangement links TRBV5-6 to TRBJ1-1; no reliable D call. The V end was cut by 3 bases, the J end by 7 bases, with 7 bases between. The CDR3 sequence is 11 residues long. The germline gives CDR1 SGHDT, CDR2 YYEEEE. The CDR3 loop is CASSSVIEAFF. The CDR3 coding sequence is TGTGCCAGCAGCTCCGTAATTGAAGCTTTCTTT.

The CDR3 region has the DNA TGTGCCAGTAGTATATACAGTGGAATGGGAGCTTTCTTT. It yields the protein CASSIYSGMGAFF. The V call is TRBV19, the J call TRBJ1-1; D gene ambiguous. From germline, CDR1 is LNHDA and CDR2 SQIVND (reference sequence). Trimming stripped 2 bases from V and 10 bases from J, with 14 bases between. CDR3 length: 13 residues.

V is TRBV5-4 and J is TRBJ2-1, with 9 nucleotides matching TRBD2. In germline, CDR1 is SGHNT, CDR2 YYREEE (reference sequence). This CDR3 contains 16 residues. With 0 bases clipped from V and 7 bases from J, the junction kept 8 bases outside the gene matches. The CDR3 loop reads CASSLGGGRASNEQFF. DNA of the CDR3: TGTGCCAGCAGCTTGGGAGGCGGGAGGGCCAGTAATGAGCAGTTCTTC.

The CDR3 bases are TGTGCCAGCAGCGCACAGGGACAGGGAACGACCCAGTACTTC. Amino acid sequence: CASSAQGQGTTQYF. The chain has TRBV7-9 and TRBJ2-5, with 9 positions matching TRBD1. The V gene end was trimmed by 5 bases and the J gene end by 7 bases; junction bases not matched to a gene: 8. The CDR3 has 14 amino acids. Germline V gene sequence: CDR1 SEHNR, CDR2 FQNEAQ (reference sequence).

J is TRBJ1-4 and V is TRBV30, with no clear D. The V gene lost 2 bases and the J gene lost 6 bases, with 13 bases spanning the gap. CDR3 length equals 14 residues. Germline V gene lookup returns CDR1 GTSNPN and CDR2 SVGIG (reference sequence). The CDR3 region is CAWSPPTGDEKLFF. The CDR3 DNA sequence: TGTGCCTGGAGTCCTCCCACCGGTGATGAAAAACTGTTTTTT.

Note on this clone: Other DNA sequences in the same sample also yield this CDR3. The V call is TRBV7-2, the J call TRBJ1-5; 8 bases match TRBD1. Per the germline V gene, CDR1 is SGHTA and CDR2 is FQGNSA. Losses at the gene ends were 0 bases for V and 4 bases for J; bases not matched to a gene: 2. This CDR3 is built from 15 residues. The CDR3 spells CASSLADRGNQPQHF. DNA for the CDR3: TGTGCCAGCAGCTTAGCCGACAGGGGTAATCAGCCCCAGCATTTT. The entire variable domain, with the rest obtained from reference TRBV7-2 and TRBJ1-5, is as follows: GAGVSQSPSNKVTEKGKDVELRCDPISGHTALYWYRQSLGQGLEFLIYFQGNSAPDKSGLPSDRFSAERTGGSVSTLTIQRTQQEDSAVYLCASSLADRGNQPQHFGDGTRLSIL.

This clone has only a few counts. J is TRBJ1-5 and V is TRBV30, with a tentative D call TRBD1 (5 bases). Trimming shortened V by 3 bases and J by 0 bases, and 15 bases separated the two germline ends. The CDR3 totals 16 residues. Germline-derived CDR1 and CDR2 are GTSNPN and SVGIG (reference sequence). CDR3 bases: TGTGCCTGGAGGCACAGGACGGACTATAGCAATCAGCCCCAGCATTTT. Encoded protein: CAWRHRTDYSNQPQHF. The full variable domain, with the rest looked up from reference TRBV30 and TRBJ1-5, is SQTIHQWPATLVQPVGSPLSLECTVEGTSNPNLYWYRQAAGRGLQLLFYSVGIGQISSEVPQNLSASRPQDRQFILSSKKLLLSDSGFYLCAWRHRTDYSNQPQHFGDGTRLSIL.

The chain has TRBV7-9 and TRBJ2-2; D gene uncertain. CDR1 is SEHNR and CDR2 is FQNEAQ in the germline V gene (reference sequence). The CDR3 sequence is 14 residues long. Trimming removed 1 base from V and 4 bases from J, with 7 bases in between. The CDR3 loop reads CASSLGTSTGELFF. In nucleotides, the CDR3 is TGTGCCAGCAGCTTAGGAACCAGCACCGGGGAGCTGTTTTTT.

The sample holds a few counts of this clone. The junction shows a germline mismatch at one end, possibly a read error. J is TRBJ2-2 and V is TRBV7-7; maybe TRBD2 (6 bases). The germline CDR1 and CDR2 sequences are SSHAT and FNYEAQ (reference sequence). The CDR3 contains 14 residues. This chain's CDR3 is CASSAGLNTGELFF. CDR3 sequence (DNA): TGTGCTAGCAGCGCGGGACTCAACACCGGGGAGCTGTTTTTT. Full variable domain (outside the CDR3, taken from reference TRBV7-7 and TRBJ2-2): GAGVSQSPRYKVTKRGQDVTLRCDPISSHATLYWYQQALGQGPEFLTYFNYEAQPDKSGLPSDRFSAERPEGSISTLTIQRTEQRDSAMYRCASSAGLNTGELFFGEGSRLTVL.

The CDR3, as DNA: TGTGCCAGCAGCAAGACAGGGCATGGCACTGGAAACACCATATATTTT. Protein: CASSKTGHGTGNTIYF. V is TRBV28 and J is TRBJ1-3, with 7 bases lining up with TRBD1. CDR1 and CDR2 (germline): MDHEN, SYDVKM. Trimming at V came to 6 bases and at J to 2 bases, leaving 10 bases not matched to a gene. The CDR3 runs to 16 residues.

The rearrangement uses TRBV28 and TRBJ1-1; D gene uncertain. The V end was cut by 4 bases, the J end by 2 bases, with 14 bases between. Germline V gene data show CDR1 as MDHEN and CDR2 as SYDVKM. The CDR3 is made up of 15 amino acids. CDR3 sequence: CASSSPYSPNTEAFF. The DNA of the CDR3 is TGTGCCAGCAGTTCTCCCTACAGCCCTAACACTGAAGCTTTCTTT.

This clone showed up just a few times. The chain recombines TRBV24-1 with TRBJ2-5; 7 nucleotides match TRBD1. CDR1 and CDR2 (germline): KGHDR, SFDVKD. Trimming at V came to 10 bases and at J to 2 bases, leaving 18 bases not matched to a gene. This CDR3 region has 17 residues. The CDR3 DNA follows: TGTGCCACGGGGGCAGGGACGGCGAGGGGGCTACAAGAGACCCAGTACTTC. Amino acids: CATGAGTARGLQETQYF.

The J gene is TRBJ1-3, the V gene TRBV30; D call uncertain. Per the germline V gene, CDR1 is GTSNPN and CDR2 is SVGIG (reference sequence). This CDR3 has 13 residues. The V gene lost 0 bases and the J gene lost 2 bases, with 5 bases spanning the gap. Here the CDR3 DNA reads TGTGCCTGGAGTGTAGCCCCTGGAAACACCATATATTTT. Translated, it gives CAWSVAPGNTIYF. Together with reference TRBV30 and TRBJ1-3, the CDR3 gives the full variable domain: SQTIHQWPATLVQPVGSPLSLECTVEGTSNPNLYWYRQAAGRGLQLLFYSVGIGQISSEVPQNLSASRPQDRQFILSSKKLLLSDSGFYLCAWSVAPGNTIYFGEGSWLTVV.

The chain combines TRBV28 with TRBJ1-2; D gene unclear. In germline, CDR1 is MDHEN, CDR2 SYDVKM. The germline V and J ends were trimmed by 5 bases and 2 bases, with 12 bases remaining between them. This CDR3 has 14 residues. The CDR3 nucleotides are TGTGCCAGCAGTCCCCCTAGAATAAACTATGGCTACACCTTC. Its protein is CASSPPRINYGYTF.

The chain links TRBV29-1 to TRBJ2-7; the D gene is possibly TRBD1 (6 bases). V lost 4 bases, J lost 2 bases, and 9 bases lay in between. CDR3 size: 12 residues. The germline V gene encodes CDR1 SQVTM and CDR2 ANQGSEA. CDR3 in DNA: TGCAGCGTTGGAGGGGGTCCCTACGAGCAGTACTTC. Its translation: CSVGGGPYEQYF.

This chain uses TRBV2 with TRBJ2-7; 7 bases agree with TRBD1. Trimming cost V 1 base and J 8 bases; bases outside gene matches: 2. The CDR3 runs 12 residues. Per germline, CDR1 SNHLY and CDR2 FYNNEI. CDR3 coding DNA: TGTGCCAGCAGTGAAGTACAGGGGAAGCAGTACTTC. Protein product: CASSEVQGKQYF.

This clone has a handful of counts. The chain uses TRBV3-1 (or the pseudogene TRBV3-2) and TRBJ2-7, with 7 bases that match TRBD1. V was pared by 1 base and J by 2 bases, with 8 bases of the junction left unmatched. This CDR3 comprises 16 residues. Germline-derived CDR1 and CDR2 are LGHDT and YNNKEL (reference sequence). CDR3 nucleotides: TGTGCCAGCAGCCAAGGACAGGGCTACCCACCCTACGAGCAGTACTTC. Translating it yields CASSQGQGYPPYEQYF.

The V gene is TRBV30, the J gene TRBJ1-6; a weak D match, TRBD1 (5 bases). Between the trimmed V and J ends, which lost 5 bases and 4 bases, there was a span of 12 bases. This CDR3 spans 14 amino acids. Germline CDR1 reads GTSNPN; CDR2 reads SVGIG (reference sequence). The DNA for the CDR3 is TGTGCCTGGGGAGAAGGGGTTTATAATTCACCCCTCCACTTT. This translates into CAWGEGVYNSPLHF.

This chain links TRBV2 with TRBJ1-3; no clear D. Germline values: CDR1 SNHLY, CDR2 FYNNEI. The CDR3 extends over 12 amino acids. V was trimmed by 6 bases and J by 4 bases, leaving 7 bases between them. CDR3 in amino acids: CASSTMGNTIYF. In DNA form, the CDR3 reads TGTGCCAGCAGCACAATGGGAAACACCATATATTTT. The full variable domain, in which reference TRBV2 and TRBJ1-3 provide the parts outside the CDR3, is EPEVTQTPSHQVTQMGQEVILRCVPISNHLYFYWYRQILGQKVEFLVSFYNNEISEKSEIFDDQFSVERPDGSNFTLKIRSTKLEDSAMYFCASSTMGNTIYFGEGSWLTVV.

This clone was found a few times. V is TRBV7-2 and J is TRBJ2-7, with TRBD2 matching over 13 bases. Germline V gene sequence: CDR1 SGHTA, CDR2 FQGNSA. With 5 bases clipped from V and 4 bases from J, the junction kept 5 bases outside the gene matches. The CDR3 has 15 amino acids. CDR3 sequence (DNA): TGTGCCAGCAGCCAAGGACTAGCGGGAGAATACGAGCAGTACTTC. The encoded protein is CASSQGLAGEYEQYF.

The chain carries TRBV4-3 and TRBJ2-3; D might be TRBD1 (6 bases). The CDR3 is made up of 16 amino acids. V was cut by 1 base and J by 6 bases, with 17 bases left in between. Germline V gene sequence: CDR1 LGHNA, CDR2 YSLEER. The CDR3 sequence: CASSQVPAGDGDTQYF. The CDR3 region has the DNA TGCGCCAGCAGCCAAGTCCCGGCAGGGGATGGGGATACGCAGTATTTT.

This clone was observed a handful of times. The chain uses TRBV2 and TRBJ2-2; 7 bases are a match to TRBD2. The CDR3 has 15 amino acids. V trimming: 3 bases; J trimming: 1 base; junction bases outside the gene matches: 2. Germline V gene sequence: CDR1 SNHLY, CDR2 FYNNEI. The DNA of the CDR3 is TGTGCCAGCAGTGACCAGCGGGAGAACACCGGGGAGCTGTTTTTT. This codes for CASSDQRENTGELFF. The full variable domain, with the rest looked up from reference TRBV2 and TRBJ2-2, is EPEVTQTPSHQVTQMGQEVILRCVPISNHLYFYWYRQILGQKVEFLVSFYNNEISEKSEIFDDQFSVERPDGSNFTLKIRSTKLEDSAMYFCASSDQRENTGELFFGEGSRLTVL.

The chain combines TRBV19 with TRBJ1-5; 7 positions match TRBD1. This CDR3 is built from 14 residues. V shed 3 bases, J shed 3 bases, and the junction held 2 bases outside the gene matches. The germline CDR1 and CDR2 sequences are LNHDA and SQIVND (reference sequence). The CDR3 is CASSMGQLNQPQHF. For the CDR3, the DNA is TGTGCCAGTAGTATGGGACAGCTCAATCAGCCCCAGCATTTT.

This clone has more than one count but fewer than ten. This sequence joins TRBV19 and TRBJ1-2; 9 positions agree with TRBD1. The CDR3 is made up of 13 amino acids. Trimming cost V 3 bases and J 6 bases; bases outside gene matches: 2. Per the germline V gene, CDR1 is LNHDA and CDR2 is SQIVND (reference sequence). CDR3 in DNA: TGTGCCAGTAGTATTGGACAGGGGAATGGCTACACCTTC. Protein sequence: CASSIGQGNGYTF.